These 15 T cell receptor beta chains came from one sample sequenced in a study of OX40 agonist ivuxolimab in advanced cancers. Clones were sequenced by immunoSEQ multiplex PCR, and TCRdb holds only the in-frame ones, with some missing. Of tens of thousands of clones listed, approximately 91% are singletons. The sequences come from CD4+ or CD8+ T cells sorted from blood, collected in a trial of the OX40 agonist ivuxolimab. The receptors here all came from an adult with an advanced solid tumor such as melanoma, head and neck, liver or kidney cancer.

This clone was seen a few times. The rearrangement links TRBV29-1 to TRBJ2-1; no reliable D call. CDR1 is SQVTM, CDR2 ANQGSEA, per germline. This CDR3 contains 12 residues. V was trimmed by 8 bases and J by 8 bases, leaving 16 bases between them. The CDR3 is CSTRIAVYEQFF. CDR3 DNA sequence: TGCAGCACGAGAATAGCAGTCTATGAGCAGTTCTTC.

This clone was seen a single time. The chain joins TRBV19 to TRBJ1-1, with a tentative D call TRBD1 (6 bases). Germline V gene data show CDR1 as LNHDA and CDR2 as SQIVND (reference sequence). The CDR3 runs 14 residues. Trimming shortened V by 4 bases and J by 1 base, and 10 bases separated the two germline ends. The CDR3 nucleotides are TGTGCCAGTAGTACAGGACAGACGAACACTGAAGCTTTCTTT. Residues: CASSTGQTNTEAFF.

This clone appeared a few times. The chain carries TRBV7-8 and TRBJ1-3, with D possibly being TRBD1 (6 bases). This CDR3 spans 17 amino acids. In germline, CDR1 is SGHVS, CDR2 FQNEAQ. The V end lost 1 base, the J end lost 2 bases, and 15 bases lay between the germline ends. This chain's CDR3 is CASSLVTPRGTGNTIYF. DNA for the CDR3: TGTGCCAGCAGCTTAGTAACGCCCAGGGGAACTGGAAACACCATATATTTT.

This chain links TRBV5-1 with TRBJ2-5; possibly TRBD1 or TRBD2 for D (6 bases each). The CDR3 extends over 14 amino acids. The V gene's germline CDR1 is SGHRS and CDR2 YFSETQ. V was clipped by 5 bases and J by 0 bases, with 11 bases between them. The CDR3 sequence: CASRQGGYQETQYF. The CDR3 coding sequence is TGCGCCAGCAGACAAGGGGGGTACCAAGAGACCCAGTACTTC.

This clone has just a few counts. V usage is TRBV27 and J usage is TRBJ2-7, with 8 bases that match TRBD1. The germline V gene has CDR1 MNHEY and CDR2 SMNVEV (reference sequence). Trimming cost V 5 bases and J 7 bases; bases outside gene matches: 10. This CDR3 region has 14 residues. The DNA for the CDR3 is TGTGCCAGCAGTGTCGCCAGGGGGCAGGGGGAGCAGTACTTC. As protein: CASSVARGQGEQYF.

The V and J genes are TRBV6-1 and TRBJ2-3, with unresolved D. Germline V gene sequence: CDR1 MNHNS, CDR2 SASEGT. Trimming left V 2 bases short and J 1 base short, with 7 bases between. The CDR3 has 14 residues. CDR3 amino acids: CASSEYPGTDTQYF. CDR3 in DNA: TGTGCCAGCAGTGAATACCCAGGCACAGATACGCAGTATTTT.

The chain uses TRBV29-1 and TRBJ1-3; possible D gene TRBD1, 5 bases. The CDR3 spans 14 residues. Deletions cut 2 bases from V and 4 bases from J, with 12 bases between. Per germline, CDR1 SQVTM and CDR2 ANQGSEA. The CDR3 DNA reads TGCAGCGTTGAAATGGGGGGGGTAGGAAACACCATATATTTT. It encodes CSVEMGGVGNTIYF.

The chain uses TRBV10-2 and TRBJ2-3; 11 bases are a match to TRBD2. V shed 6 bases and J 5 bases; nucleotides not matched to a gene: 1. The germline V gene encodes CDR1 WSHSY and CDR2 SAAADI. The CDR3 length is 13 residues. The CDR3 spells CASRLAGEDTQYF. The CDR3 DNA sequence: TGCGCCAGCAGACTAGCGGGAGAAGATACGCAGTATTTT.

The genes are TRBV5-1 and TRBJ2-5; D is perhaps TRBD2 (5 bases). Trimming removed 4 bases at V and 5 bases at J, with 6 bases between. The CDR3 is 11 residues long. Germline-derived CDR1 and CDR2 are SGHRS and YFSETQ. CDR3 loop: CASSGLETQYF. CDR3 DNA sequence: TGCGCCAGCAGCGGACTGGAGACCCAGTACTTC. The whole variable domain, remainder taken from reference TRBV5-1 and TRBJ2-5, is KAGVTQTPRYLIKTRGQQVTLSCSPISGHRSVSWYQQTPGQGLQFLFEYFSETQRNKGNFPGRFSGRQFSNSRSEMNVSTLELGDSALYLCASSGLETQYFGPGTRLLVL.

This sequence joins TRBV5-1 and TRBJ1-1, with D possibly matching TRBD1 (5 bases). The germline V gene encodes CDR1 SGHRS and CDR2 YFSETQ. V was cut by 0 bases and J by 7 bases, with 7 bases left in between. This CDR3 spans 12 amino acids. DNA for the CDR3: TGCGCCAGCAGCTTGGACAGGAATGAAGCTTTCTTT. It codes for CASSLDRNEAFF.

The rearrangement links TRBV7-9 to TRBJ1-4; D gene unclear. Between the trimmed V and J ends, which lost 7 bases and 4 bases, there was a span of 16 bases. The germline V gene encodes CDR1 SEHNR and CDR2 FQNEAQ (reference sequence). The CDR3 is 15 amino acids. CDR3 nucleotide sequence: TGTGCCAGCAACCCCCCGGGGTTAAGTAATGAAAAACTGTTTTTT. As protein: CASNPPGLSNEKLFF.

This clone has only one observation. This chain connects TRBV6-1 to TRBJ1-2, with D tentatively TRBD1 (6 bases). The CDR3 loop spans 16 amino acids. V shed 0 bases and J shed 7 bases, with 18 bases lying between them. CDR1 MNHNS and CDR2 SASEGT come from the germline V gene. CDR3 DNA sequence: TGTGCCAGCAGTGAAGCGTTAGTACAGGCCAGGGGTGGCTACACCTTC. Translating gives CASSEALVQARGGYTF.

The gene calls are TRBV28 and TRBJ2-1, with 13 bases lining up with TRBD2. Germline V gene data show CDR1 as MDHEN and CDR2 as SYDVKM. V shed 2 bases and J 3 bases; nucleotides not matched to a gene: 1. The CDR3 is made up of 16 amino acids. In DNA form, the CDR3 reads TGTGCCAGCAGTTTAAGGACTAGCGGGAGCTACAATGAGCAGTTCTTC. It specifies CASSLRTSGSYNEQFF.

This clone was seen just once. V and J are TRBV5-4 and TRBJ2-2; 7 bases agree with TRBD2. The CDR3 contains 16 residues. The germline V gene encodes CDR1 SGHNT and CDR2 YYREEE (reference sequence). Trimming at V came to 2 bases and at J to 4 bases, leaving 8 bases not matched to a gene. The CDR3 sequence is CASSFGGAGPTGELFF. In DNA form, the CDR3 reads TGTGCCAGCAGCTTCGGAGGAGCGGGACCCACCGGGGAGCTGTTTTTT.

This chain connects TRBV7-9 to TRBJ2-1, with 12 bases identical to TRBD2. Looked up from germline, CDR1 is SEHNR and CDR2 is FQNEAQ (reference sequence). J was trimmed by 6 bases and V by 5 bases; bases with no gene match: 5. The CDR3 is made up of 15 amino acids. CDR3 sequence (DNA): TGTGCCAGCAGCGCGCCGGGACTAGCGGGCAATGAGCAGTTCTTC. It specifies CASSAPGLAGNEQFF. The full variable domain, with the rest looked up from reference TRBV7-9 and TRBJ2-1, is DTGVSQNPRHKITKRGQNVTFRCDPISEHNRLYWYRQTLGQGPEFLTYFQNEAQLEKSRLLSDRFSAERPKGSFSTLEIQRTEQGDSAMYLCASSAPGLAGNEQFFGPGTRLTVL.